The clone carrying this TCR beta chain appeared once. Clones were read by immunoSEQ multiplex PCR, and TCRdb kept only the in-frame ones, dropping some. The sample carries almost 700,000 clones, roughly nine tenths recorded once. The sample comes from a study of shared clonotypes between healthy human individuals. The CDR3 length is 17 residues. Germline loops: CDR1 SEHNR, CDR2 FQNEAQ (reference sequence). The trim removed 6 bases at V and 2 bases at J, leaving 13 bases unmatched. Naive CD8 cells comprised CD45RO-negative, CCR7-positively selected cells, excluding terminally differentiated effector memory CD45RA+ cells.

The clonotype was recovered from a man between 25 and 39 years old in good health. The sequenced sample consisted of naive CD8+ T cells sorted from blood. V is TRBV7-9 and J is TRBJ2-3; 8 nucleotides line up with TRBD1. CDR3 in DNA: TGTGCCAGCAGTTACCGGGATGGGACAGGTTTCACAGATACGCAGTATTTT. The encoded protein is CASSYRDGTGFTDTQYF.